The 10 T cell receptor beta chains reported below all come from one sample, sequenced in a study of blood T cells in healthy people across ages. Alongside a J-beta primer mix, a sample-barcoded 5' primer served in a second PCR lasting about 7 to 11 cycles. One entry per CDR3 protein, called by TCRdb with MiXCR from the 5' RACE reads. The sample has more than 650,000 distinct CDR3 sequences; about 20% are singletons. Input material: blood. The receptor source for this set is a man in his 70s in good health.

This clonotype was seen more than once but under ten times. V and J are TRBV7-9 and TRBJ2-1; TRBD2 aligns across 13 bases. Germline loops: CDR1 SEHNR, CDR2 FQNEAQ (reference sequence). Trimming cost V 1 base and J 9 bases; bases outside gene matches: 9. There are 17 residues in the CDR3. The CDR3 DNA reads as TGTGCCAGCAGCTTAGGGACTAGCGGGAGTATCGGGGTTGAGCAGTTCTTC. Amino acid sequence: CASSLGTSGSIGVEQFF.

This chain joins TRBV5-1 and TRBJ2-2; D gene unclear. V lost 1 base to trimming and J lost 5 bases, with 6 bases between them. The CDR3 has 13 amino acids. CDR1 SGHRS and CDR2 YFSETQ come from the germline V gene. The CDR3 region is CASSLLWTGELFF. CDR3 DNA: TGCGCCAGCAGCTTGTTGTGGACCGGGGAGCTGTTTTTT.

The genes are TRBV11-2 and TRBJ2-2; D not resolved. The germline CDR1 and CDR2 sequences are SGHAT and FQNNGV. There are 17 residues in the CDR3. Deletions cut 0 bases from V and 4 bases from J, with 15 bases between. The CDR3 nucleotides read TGTGCCAGCAGCTTAGACCCGCTGTCGCAGACCACCGGGGAGCTGTTTTTT. It translates to CASSLDPLSQTTGELFF. The full variable domain, with the rest looked up from reference TRBV11-2 and TRBJ2-2, is EAGVAQSPRYKIIEKRQSVAFWCNPISGHATLYWYQQILGQGPKLLIQFQNNGVVDDSQLPKDRFSAERLKGVDSTLKIQPAKLEDSAVYLCASSLDPLSQTTGELFFGEGSRLTVL.

The chain carries TRBV5-1 and TRBJ2-2; TRBD1 aligns across 11 bases. V lost 3 bases to trimming and J lost 2 bases; unmatched junction nucleotides: 6. The CDR3 extends over 17 amino acids. Germline V gene data show CDR1 as SGHRS and CDR2 as YFSETQ. CDR3 sequence: CASSWTGGVLNTGELFF. The CDR3 nucleotides read TGCGCCAGCAGCTGGACAGGGGGCGTCTTAAACACCGGGGAGCTGTTTTTT.

The chain links TRBV7-7 to TRBJ2-3, with 9 bases identical to TRBD2. This CDR3 region has 15 residues. The germline CDR1 and CDR2 sequences are SSHAT and FNYEAQ (reference sequence). The J segment lost 2 bases and the V segment lost 9 bases, leaving 9 bases of the junction unmatched. The CDR3 DNA reads TGTGCCAGTCGCAGCCAGCGGGAGGACACAGATACGCAGTATTTT. Encoded protein: CASRSQREDTDTQYF.

There are many counts of this clonotype. The chain recombines TRBV7-2 with TRBJ1-6, with D hard to call. Trimming removed 1 base from V and 10 bases from J, with 5 bases in between. The CDR3 length is 12 residues. Germline CDR1 reads SGHTA; CDR2 reads FQGNSA. Here the CDR3 reads CASSLVVSPLHF. The CDR3 nucleotides are TGTGCCAGCAGCTTAGTGGTCTCACCCCTCCACTTT.

This clonotype occurred a few times. This rearrangement joins TRBV11-2 to TRBJ2-1; no reliable D call. The J call may not be correct, given that the DNA end is closer to TRBJ2-5. This CDR3 comprises 12 residues. Germline lookup yields CDR1 SGHAT and CDR2 FQNNGV. In DNA, the CDR3 is TGTGCCAGCACCTCTATTGGGGAGACCCAGTACTTC. This sequence encodes CASTSIGETQYF.

This clonotype has at least ten counts. The chain joins TRBV6-1 to TRBJ2-1, with D tentatively TRBD2 (5 bases). Germline CDR1 MNHNS, CDR2 SASEGT. The V gene lost 8 bases and the J gene lost 8 bases, with 10 bases spanning the gap. This CDR3 region has 11 residues. This CDR3 is CASVGVYEQFF. DNA for the CDR3: TGTGCCAGCGTCGGGGTGTATGAGCAGTTCTTC.

The genes are TRBV6-6 and TRBJ2-3; 8 bases line up with TRBD2. The ends lost 6 bases at V and 3 bases at J; junction bases unmatched: 8. Germline V gene data show CDR1 as MNHNY and CDR2 as SVGAGI (reference sequence). This CDR3 spans 15 amino acids. DNA for the CDR3: TGTGCCAGCAGACTGGGGGGCGGGGGGACAGATACGCAGTATTTT. Protein: CASRLGGGGTDTQYF.

The rearrangement uses TRBV6-6 and TRBJ1-5, with TRBD1 as a possible D gene (6 bases). The CDR3 is 15 amino acids. V was cut by 6 bases and J by 2 bases, with 14 bases left in between. CDR1 and CDR2 (germline): MNHNY, SVGAGI (reference sequence). The CDR3 DNA is TGTGCCAGCAGATCCACAGGGTATGGCAATCAGCCCCAGCATTTT. It yields the protein CASRSTGYGNQPQHF.